Described below is a single T cell receptor (beta chain) sequence and its context. The antigen is unknown. The data originate from a study of cytomegalovirus exposure and HLA in healthy donors. This CDR3 has 12 residues. V lost 5 bases, J lost 3 bases, and 0 bases stayed unmatched. Germline loops: CDR1 SGHNT, CDR2 YYREEE (reference sequence). General study findings and limits: Follow-up analysis later connected one missense variant in DCLRE1C with trimming of TCR beta V- and J-genes.

Vbeta (60) and Jbeta (13) primers were used in the PCR. Produced via immunoSEQ multiplex PCR; TCRdb's table is partial and in-frame only. The sample consists of roughly 120,000 clones, 74% of them appearing once. The source of this sequence is a woman aged 50 to 65 in good health and CMV-seropositive. Material for sequencing was PBMCs. The V call is TRBV5-4, the J call TRBJ2-7, with TRBD1 matching over 9 bases. The CDR3 bases are TGTGCCAGCAGGGACAGGGGCTACGAGCAGTACTTC. As protein: CASRDRGYEQYF.